This record concerns one T cell receptor beta chain sequence. One entry per CDR3 protein, called by TCRdb with MiXCR from the RT-PCR reads. The sample lists around 150,000 distinct CDR3 sequences; over 25% were seen once. Trimming stripped 3 bases from V and 4 bases from J, with 7 bases between. This CDR3 has 13 amino acids. Germline V lookup: CDR1 MNHEY, CDR2 SVGAGI. The sample is drawn from a study of patients and donors after allogeneic stem cell transplantation. Sequencing was performed on blood, either unsorted or a sorted T cell fraction (not recorded which). This TCR came from a human donor who was either an allogeneic HSCT recipient or a stem cell or donor lymphocyte infusion donor (not recorded which). It is not recorded whose cells these are; they may come from a transplant donor. The rearrangement uses TRBV6-5 and TRBJ2-4; no reliable D call. CDR3 in amino acids: CASSYSDKNIQYF. The CDR3 DNA follows: TGTGCCAGCAGTTATTCAGATAAAAACATTCAGTACTTC.